This is a list of T cell receptor beta chains from one sample in a study of cytomegalovirus exposure and HLA in healthy donors. Repertoires were generated with immunoSEQ multiplex PCR, while TCRdb's copy carries only in-frame clones and drops some. The table includes 95,000 to 150,000 clones, over 90% detected once. Sequenced sample: PBMCs. The receptors here all came from a woman between 18 and 29 years old in good health and CMV-seronegative. Each CDR3 is given with its conserved first and last residue. The order of the fields is J gene, clone size, V gene, D gene, CDR3 protein, CDR3 DNA. The D gene is left open where the match is weak. Expanded clones are given a class, and other clones once, few, many or no size at all.

j_gene: TRBJ1-1
abundance: -
v_gene: TRBV2
d_gene: TRBD1
CDR3aa: CASRGQGPTEAFF
CDR3nt: TGTGCCAGCAGGGGACAGGGGCCCACTGAAGCTTTCTTT

j_gene: TRBJ1-2
abundance: -
v_gene: TRBV30
d_gene: -
CDR3aa: CAWSQTRGSVYGYTF
CDR3nt: TGTGCCTGGAGTCAGACCCGGGGGTCTGTCTATGGCTACACCTTC

j_gene: TRBJ1-1
abundance: -
v_gene: TRBV7-2
d_gene: -
CDR3aa: CASSLVQGRAFF
CDR3nt: TGTGCCAGCAGCTTAGTACAGGGTAGAGCTTTCTTT

j_gene: TRBJ2-2
abundance: -
v_gene: TRBV6-5
d_gene: -
CDR3aa: CASSGGPLAYGELFF
CDR3nt: TGTGCCAGCTCAGGCGGTCCACTAGCATACGGGGAGCTGTTTTTT

j_gene: TRBJ2-1
abundance: -
v_gene: TRBV2
d_gene: -
CDR3aa: CANEDSHNEQFF
CDR3nt: TGTGCCAACGAGGACAGCCACAATGAGCAGTTCTTC

j_gene: TRBJ1-1
abundance: -
v_gene: TRBV9
d_gene: -
CDR3aa: CASSVGRGRDTEAFF
CDR3nt: TGTGCCAGCAGCGTAGGGAGGGGGAGGGACACTGAAGCTTTCTTT

j_gene: TRBJ2-3
abundance: -
v_gene: TRBV6-1
d_gene: -
CDR3aa: CASRENTDTQYF
CDR3nt: TGTGCCAGCAGAGAGAACACAGATACGCAGTATTTT

j_gene: TRBJ2-3
abundance: -
v_gene: TRBV5-6
d_gene: -
CDR3aa: CASSLTGQLTDTQYF
CDR3nt: TGTGCCAGCAGCTTGACCGGACAGCTCACAGATACGCAGTATTTT

j_gene: TRBJ1-1
abundance: -
v_gene: TRBV6-5
d_gene: -
CDR3aa: CASSYGADSTEAFF
CDR3nt: TGTGCCAGCAGTTACGGGGCAGATAGCACTGAAGCTTTCTTT

j_gene: TRBJ2-3
abundance: -
v_gene: TRBV2
d_gene: -
CDR3aa: CASSILNVDTQYF
CDR3nt: TGTGCCAGCAGTATTCTAAACGTCGATACGCAGTATTTT

j_gene: TRBJ1-6
abundance: -
v_gene: TRBV4-1
d_gene: -
CDR3aa: CASSPGAGGLHF
CDR3nt: TGCGCCAGCTCCCCGGGTGCGGGCGGCCTCCACTTT

j_gene: TRBJ1-6
abundance: -
v_gene: TRBV28
d_gene: -
CDR3aa: CASRKQGSNSPLHF
CDR3nt: TGTGCCAGCAGAAAGCAGGGGAGTAATTCACCCCTCCACTTT

j_gene: TRBJ1-2
abundance: -
v_gene: TRBV30
d_gene: -
CDR3aa: CACSGGRTYGYTF
CDR3nt: TGTGCCTGTTCTGGGGGCAGGACCTATGGCTACACCTTC

j_gene: TRBJ2-7
abundance: -
v_gene: TRBV4-2
d_gene: TRBD1
CDR3aa: CASSQDPTGSYYEQYF
CDR3nt: TGTGCCAGCAGCCAAGATCCGACAGGGTCCTACTACGAGCAGTACTTC

j_gene: TRBJ1-6
abundance: -
v_gene: TRBV2
d_gene: -
CDR3aa: CASRLIDSPNSPLHF
CDR3nt: TGTGCCAGCAGACTAATTGACAGCCCTAATTCACCCCTCCACTTT

j_gene: TRBJ2-7
abundance: -
v_gene: TRBV5-6
d_gene: -
CDR3aa: CASSLGQYEQYF
CDR3nt: TGTGCCAGCAGCTTGGGGCAGTACGAGCAGTACTTC

j_gene: TRBJ2-7
abundance: -
v_gene: TRBV6-5
d_gene: TRBD2
CDR3aa: CASKVEGGYEQYF
CDR3nt: TGTGCCAGCAAAGTGGAGGGAGGGTACGAGCAGTACTTC

j_gene: TRBJ2-7
abundance: -
v_gene: TRBV7-9
d_gene: -
CDR3aa: CASSTTGNYYEQYF
CDR3nt: TGTGCCAGCAGCACCACAGGGAACTATTACGAGCAGTACTTC

j_gene: TRBJ2-5
abundance: -
v_gene: TRBV5-4
d_gene: -
CDR3aa: CASSLPGSWETQYF
CDR3nt: TGTGCCAGCAGCCTCCCCGGGAGTTGGGAGACCCAGTACTTC

j_gene: TRBJ2-3
abundance: -
v_gene: TRBV6-6
d_gene: -
CDR3aa: CASSYGTRADTDTQYF
CDR3nt: TGTGCCAGCAGTTACGGGACAAGGGCAGACACAGATACGCAGTATTTT

j_gene: TRBJ2-1
abundance: -
v_gene: TRBV28
d_gene: -
CDR3aa: CASSLGIWGAGFF
CDR3nt: TGTGCCAGCAGTTTGGGAATTTGGGGTGCGGGGTTCTTC

j_gene: TRBJ1-5
abundance: -
v_gene: TRBV5-6
d_gene: -
CDR3aa: CASSSFPDSSSRAQHF
CDR3nt: TGTGCCAGCAGCTCATTCCCGGACAGCAGTTCCCGGGCCCAGCATTTT

j_gene: TRBJ1-5
abundance: once
v_gene: TRBV30
d_gene: TRBD1
CDR3aa: CAWRKGGGSQPQHF
CDR3nt: TGTGCCTGGAGGAAAGGAGGGGGCTCTCAGCCCCAGCATTTT

j_gene: TRBJ1-4
abundance: -
v_gene: TRBV6-1
d_gene: -
CDR3aa: CASSEVAGAGEKLFF
CDR3nt: TGTGCCAGCAGTGAAGTGGCAGGAGCGGGGGAAAAACTGTTTTTT